This T cell receptor (beta chain) was sequenced during a study of blood T cell repertoires in COVID-19. In the study overall: Donors in the United States, Italy and Spain gave samples during acute or convalescent COVID-19. Sources were T cells, B-cell-depleted T cells, or PBMCs; the material itself was cDNA or gDNA.

V was clipped by 11 bases and J by 6 bases; unmatched bases: 15. Germline loops: CDR1 SNHLY, CDR2 FYNNEI. The CDR3 is 15 residues long. Original methodology: Researchers report that nucleated cell counts were estimated from reference gene primer amplification. Sequencing was performed with immunoSEQ multiplex PCR; in TCRdb, only in-frame clones are kept and a portion is missing. V, J and clone size are taken as reported in that table, and D and trimming were inferred from the DNA itself. Seen here are some 51,000 clones, about nine tenths observed once, and the top ten hold approximately 6.2%. Sequenced input: peripheral blood. V usage is TRBV2 and J usage is TRBJ2-1, with TRBD2 identical over 8 bases. The sequence was collected from a man in his forties with acute or convalescent COVID-19. CDR3 region: CAGGGGAGAGNEQFF. Here the CDR3 DNA reads TGTGCCGGAGGGGGAGGAGCGGGAGCGGGCAATGAGCAGTTCTTC. The full variable domain, its missing parts supplied by reference TRBV2 and TRBJ2-1, is EPEVTQTPSHQVTQMGQEVILRCVPISNHLYFYWYRQILGQKVEFLVSFYNNEISEKSEIFDDQFSVERPDGSNFTLKIRSTKLEDSAMYFCAGGGGAGAGNEQFFGPGTRLTVL.